This TCR beta chain was captured by sequencing in a study of neurological immune-mediated disorders. Whole-study results and caveats: For the multiple sclerosis repertoire cluster, no association with any clinical or MRI feature was found. CDR3 amino acid sequences found in expanded clones were never shared across subjects, suggesting private repertoires in all groups. HTLV-1-associated myelopathy had the most TCR clonal expansion, and multiple sclerosis had the least, less than healthy controls.

Preparation of the unsorted libraries drew on 2 million PBMCs stored at -80 C. V was pared by 5 bases and J by 0 bases, with 7 bases of the junction left unmatched. Germline CDR1 reads SGHAT; CDR2 reads FQNNGV. CDR3 length equals 16 residues. The table lists this clonotype with many counts. Its antigen remains unknown. TCRdb ran MiXCR on the 5' RACE reads and lists one entry per CDR3 protein. The data contain about 55,000 distinct CDR3 sequences, 3% to 4.5% of them singletons. The chain links TRBV11-2 to TRBJ2-5; 9 bases agree with TRBD2. This clonotype was sampled from a man aged 30 to 45 with multiple sclerosis. The sequenced sample was PBMCs. The CDR3 coding sequence is TGTGCCAGCAGCCCAACTAGCGGGCCGTACCAAGAGACCCAGTACTTC. Encoded protein: CASSPTSGPYQETQYF. The complete variable domain, with remaining parts taken from reference TRBV11-2 and TRBJ2-5, reads EAGVAQSPRYKIIEKRQSVAFWCNPISGHATLYWYQQILGQGPKLLIQFQNNGVVDDSQLPKDRFSAERLKGVDSTLKIQPAKLEDSAVYLCASSPTSGPYQETQYFGPGTRLLVL.